Listed below are T cell receptor beta chains from one sample, sequenced in a study of T cell repertoires in ileal Crohn's disease. Sequencing was performed with immunoSEQ multiplex PCR; in TCRdb, only in-frame clones are kept and a portion is missing. In the table there are more than 4,000 clones, 60% to 85% of which are singletons. The specimen was ileal tissue. These receptors were taken from an adult with Crohn's disease. The CDR3 runs from the conserved cysteine through the conserved F or W. The D gene is left open where the match is weak. Size is omitted from some rows. Given values are once, few, many or a class for expanded clones.

>.|TRBV6-1|14|.|TRBJ2-7
CASSPRGSSYEQYF
TGTGCCAGCAGTCCCAGGGGAAGCTCCTACGAGCAGTACTTC
>.|TRBV27|14|TRBD1|TRBJ1-6
CASSYDRGSSPLHF
TGTGCCAGCAGTTATGACAGGGGGAGTTCACCCCTCCACTTT
>.|TRBV6-1|15|TRBD1|TRBJ1-1
CASSVFGQGGTEAFF
TGTGCCAGCAGTGTTTTTGGACAGGGGGGCACTGAAGCTTTCTTT
>few|TRBV11-2|13|.|TRBJ1-2
CASSLDIEQGYTF
TGTGCCAGCAGCTTAGATATAGAGCAGGGGTACACCTTC
>.|TRBV7-3|17|TRBD2|TRBJ2-3
CASSLNPAGGGTDTQYF
TGTGCCAGCAGCTTAAATCCAGCGGGAGGGGGCACAGATACGCAGTATTTT
>.|TRBV30|13|TRBD1|TRBJ1-1
CAWERQGATEAFF
TGTGCCTGGGAAAGACAGGGGGCCACTGAAGCTTTCTTT
>.|TRBV28|17|.|TRBJ1-2
CASSLLGGGELHYGYTF
TGTGCCAGCAGTTTATTAGGAGGGGGGGAATTGCACTATGGCTACACCTTC
>.|TRBV4-1|17|.|TRBJ2-2
CASSPPAWSVGTGELFF
TGCGCCAGCAGCCCACCGGCATGGAGCGTTGGTACCGGGGAGCTGTTTTTT
>few|TRBV7-2|15|.|TRBJ1-5
CASSDRSLGNQPQHF
TGTGCCAGCAGCGACAGAAGTTTGGGCAATCAGCCCCAGCATTTT
>.|TRBV9|15|.|TRBJ1-5
CASSVDAGSNQPQHF
TGTGCCAGCAGCGTAGATGCAGGGTCTAATCAGCCCCAGCATTTT
>.|TRBV2|18|.|TRBJ1-2
CASSEGTTTTLFTYGYTF
TGTGCCAGCAGTGAAGGGACAACTACGACCCTTTTCACTTATGGCTACACCTTC
>.|TRBV28|17|.|TRBJ1-5
CASSLRIGVRGNQPQHF
TGTGCCAGCAGTTTGCGAATAGGGGTTCGCGGCAATCAGCCCCAGCATTTT
>.|TRBV19|15|TRBD2|TRBJ2-5
CASSVNLAAQETQYF
TGTGCCAGTAGTGTAAATCTAGCGGCCCAAGAGACCCAGTACTTC
>.|TRBV6-5|15|.|TRBJ2-7
CASRLAGGISYEQYF
TGTGCCAGCAGATTAGCAGGGGGGATTTCCTACGAGCAGTACTTC
>once|TRBV9|17|TRBD2|TRBJ2-3
CASSVDASGGYADTQYF
TGTGCCAGCAGCGTAGACGCTAGCGGGGGGTACGCAGATACGCAGTATTTT
>.|TRBV5-1|18|TRBD2|TRBJ2-3
CASSPMSGVLPSTDTQYF
TGCGCCAGCAGCCCTATGAGCGGGGTGCTTCCTAGCACAGATACGCAGTATTTT
>.|TRBV5-1|16|TRBD1|TRBJ1-2
CASSSNTGTGVYGYTF
TGCGCCAGCAGCTCAAATACCGGGACAGGGGTATATGGCTACACCTTC
>.|TRBV27|13|TRBD1|TRBJ1-3
CASSWDRGNTIYF
TGTGCCAGCAGTTGGGACAGGGGAAACACCATATATTTT
>.|TRBV29-1|14|TRBD2|TRBJ2-1
CSVLTSGNYNEQFF
TGCAGCGTCCTGACTAGCGGGAACTACAATGAGCAGTTCTTC
>.|TRBV6-6|14|TRBD1|TRBJ1-1
CASSYAFRGSEAFF
TGTGCCAGCAGTTACGCGTTCAGGGGGTCTGAAGCTTTCTTT
>.|TRBV9|16|TRBD1|TRBJ1-1
CASSVAPQGANTEAFF
TGTGCCAGCAGCGTAGCACCCCAGGGGGCGAACACTGAAGCTTTCTTT
>.|TRBV29-1|15|.|TRBJ1-3
CSVEARQGRGNTIYF
TGCAGCGTTGAGGCCCGGCAGGGGAGAGGAAACACCATATATTTT
>.|TRBV27|12|.|TRBJ1-4
CASSLGPGQLFF
TGTGCCAGCAGTTTAGGTCCGGGTCAGCTGTTTTTT
>.|TRBV6-5|12|.|TRBJ1-1
CASGRMNTEAFF
TGTGCCAGCGGCAGGATGAACACTGAAGCTTTCTTT
>.|TRBV5-4|14|.|TRBJ1-1
CASSFTTGGTEAFF
TGTGCCAGCAGCTTCACCACGGGGGGCACTGAAGCTTTCTTT